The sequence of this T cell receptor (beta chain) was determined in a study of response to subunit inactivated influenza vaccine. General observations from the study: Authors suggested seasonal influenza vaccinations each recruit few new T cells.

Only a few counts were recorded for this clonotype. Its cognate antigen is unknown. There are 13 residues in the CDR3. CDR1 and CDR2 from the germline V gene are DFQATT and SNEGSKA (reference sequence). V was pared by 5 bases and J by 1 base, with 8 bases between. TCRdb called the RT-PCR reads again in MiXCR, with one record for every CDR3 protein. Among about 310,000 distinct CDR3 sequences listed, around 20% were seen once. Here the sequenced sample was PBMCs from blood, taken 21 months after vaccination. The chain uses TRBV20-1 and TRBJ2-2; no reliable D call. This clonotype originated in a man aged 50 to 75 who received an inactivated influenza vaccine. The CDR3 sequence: CSALNRNTGELFF. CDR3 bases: TGCAGTGCTTTAAACAGGAACACCGGGGAGCTGTTTTTT.